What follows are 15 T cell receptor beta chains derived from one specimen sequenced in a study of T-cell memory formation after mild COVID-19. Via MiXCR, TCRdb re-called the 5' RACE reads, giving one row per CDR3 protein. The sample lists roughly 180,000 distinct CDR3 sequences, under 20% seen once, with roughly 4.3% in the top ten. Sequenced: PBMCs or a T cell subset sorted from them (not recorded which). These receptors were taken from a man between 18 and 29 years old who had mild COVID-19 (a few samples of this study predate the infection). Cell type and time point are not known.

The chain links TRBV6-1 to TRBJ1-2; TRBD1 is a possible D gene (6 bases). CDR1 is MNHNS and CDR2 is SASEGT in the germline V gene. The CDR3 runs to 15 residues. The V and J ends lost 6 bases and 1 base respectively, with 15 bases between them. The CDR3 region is CASSPGGAGNYGYTF. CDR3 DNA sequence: TGTGCCAGCAGCCCCGGGGGGGCCGGTAACTATGGCTACACCTTC.

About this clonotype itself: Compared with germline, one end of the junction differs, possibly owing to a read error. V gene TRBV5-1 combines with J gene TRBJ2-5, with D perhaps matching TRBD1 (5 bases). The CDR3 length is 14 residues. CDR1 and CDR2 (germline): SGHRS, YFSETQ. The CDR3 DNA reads TGCGCCAGCAGCTACGACAGTACCCAAGAGACCCAGGACTTC. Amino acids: CASSYDSTQETQDF.

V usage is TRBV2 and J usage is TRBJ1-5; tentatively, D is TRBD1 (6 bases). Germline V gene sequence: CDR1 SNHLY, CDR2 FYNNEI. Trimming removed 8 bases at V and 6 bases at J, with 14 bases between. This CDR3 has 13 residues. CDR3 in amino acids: CASRVGHGQPQHF. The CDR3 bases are TGTGCCAGCCGGGTGGGACATGGTCAGCCCCAGCATTTT. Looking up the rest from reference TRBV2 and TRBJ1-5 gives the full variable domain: EPEVTQTPSHQVTQMGQEVILRCVPISNHLYFYWYRQILGQKVEFLVSFYNNEISEKSEIFDDQFSVERPDGSNFTLKIRSTKLEDSAMYFCASRVGHGQPQHFGDGTRLSIL.

The CDR3 region is CASRRLAGGADTQYF. The DNA of the CDR3 is TGTGCCAGCAGGAGACTAGCCGGAGGGGCAGATACGCAGTATTTT. The gene calls are TRBV28 and TRBJ2-3, with 7 bases identical to TRBD2. Germline CDR1 MDHEN, CDR2 SYDVKM. J gave up 4 bases and V 6 bases, and 10 bases lay outside the gene matches. This CDR3 comprises 15 residues.

CDR3 sequence reads: CASSPPGLAGGLDTQYF. Written as DNA, the CDR3 is TGTGCCAGCAGCCCACCCGGACTAGCGGGGGGTCTAGACACGCAGTATTTT. The chain links TRBV7-2 to TRBJ2-3; TRBD2 agrees at 14 bases. Germline assignment: CDR1 SGHTA and CDR2 FQGNSA. There are 17 residues in the CDR3. Losses at the gene ends were 5 bases for V and 9 bases for J; bases not matched to a gene: 13.

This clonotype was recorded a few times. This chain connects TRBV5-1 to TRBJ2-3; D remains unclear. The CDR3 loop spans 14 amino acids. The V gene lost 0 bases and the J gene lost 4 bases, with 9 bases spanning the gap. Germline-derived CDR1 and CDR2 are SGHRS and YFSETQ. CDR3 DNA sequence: TGCGCCAGCAGCTTGGAAGGGCCCGCAGATACGCAGTATTTT. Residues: CASSLEGPADTQYF.

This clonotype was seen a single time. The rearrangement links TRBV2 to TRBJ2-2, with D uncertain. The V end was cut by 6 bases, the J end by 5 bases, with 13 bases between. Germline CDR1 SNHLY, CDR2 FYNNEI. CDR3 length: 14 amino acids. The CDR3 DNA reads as TGTGCCAGCAGACTTTGGGTTGTGACCGGGGAGCTGTTTTTT. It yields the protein CASRLWVVTGELFF.

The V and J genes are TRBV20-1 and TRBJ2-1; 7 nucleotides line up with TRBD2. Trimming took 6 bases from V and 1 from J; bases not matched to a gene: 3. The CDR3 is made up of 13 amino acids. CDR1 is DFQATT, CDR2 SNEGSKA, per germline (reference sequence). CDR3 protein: CSALGGSYNEQFF. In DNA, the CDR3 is TGCAGTGCCTTGGGGGGGTCCTACAATGAGCAGTTCTTC.

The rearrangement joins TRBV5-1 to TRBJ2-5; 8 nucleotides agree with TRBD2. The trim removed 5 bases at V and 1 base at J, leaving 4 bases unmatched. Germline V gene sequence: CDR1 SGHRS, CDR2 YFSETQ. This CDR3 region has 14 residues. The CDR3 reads CASSRAGVQETQYF. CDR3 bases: TGCGCCAGCAGTCGAGCGGGGGTCCAAGAGACCCAGTACTTC.

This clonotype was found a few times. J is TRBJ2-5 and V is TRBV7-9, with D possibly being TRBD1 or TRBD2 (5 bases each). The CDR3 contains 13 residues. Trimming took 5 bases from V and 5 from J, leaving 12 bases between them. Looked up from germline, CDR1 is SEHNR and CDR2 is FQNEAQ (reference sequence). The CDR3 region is CASSRTGAETQYF. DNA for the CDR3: TGTGCCAGCAGCAGAACCGGGGCCGAGACCCAGTACTTC.

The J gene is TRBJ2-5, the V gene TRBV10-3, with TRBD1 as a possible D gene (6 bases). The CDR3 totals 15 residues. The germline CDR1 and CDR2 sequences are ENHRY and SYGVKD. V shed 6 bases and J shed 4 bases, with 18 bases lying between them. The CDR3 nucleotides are TGTGCCATCAGCTCAAACAGGGAGCTAGGAGAGACCCAGTACTTC. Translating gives CAISSNRELGETQYF.

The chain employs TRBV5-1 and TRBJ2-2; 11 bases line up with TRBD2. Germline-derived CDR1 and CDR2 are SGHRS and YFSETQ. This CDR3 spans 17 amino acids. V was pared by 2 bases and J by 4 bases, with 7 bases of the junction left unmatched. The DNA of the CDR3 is TGCGCCAGCAGCTTTCTAGCGGGGGGCCCGAGCACCGGGGAGCTGTTTTTT. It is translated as CASSFLAGGPSTGELFF.

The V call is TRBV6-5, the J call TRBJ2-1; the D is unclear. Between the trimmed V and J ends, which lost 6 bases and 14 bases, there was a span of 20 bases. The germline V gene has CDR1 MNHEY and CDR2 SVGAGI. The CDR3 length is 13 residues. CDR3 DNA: TGTGCCAGCAGCCTGGATGGGCCAGGTTCTAAGTTCTTC. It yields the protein CASSLDGPGSKFF.

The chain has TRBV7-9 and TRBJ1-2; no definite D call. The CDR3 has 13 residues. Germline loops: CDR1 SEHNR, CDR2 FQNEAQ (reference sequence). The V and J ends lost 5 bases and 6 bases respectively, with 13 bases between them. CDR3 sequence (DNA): TGTGCCAGCAGCCGGACGCATCAGCATGGCTACACCTTC. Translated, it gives CASSRTHQHGYTF.

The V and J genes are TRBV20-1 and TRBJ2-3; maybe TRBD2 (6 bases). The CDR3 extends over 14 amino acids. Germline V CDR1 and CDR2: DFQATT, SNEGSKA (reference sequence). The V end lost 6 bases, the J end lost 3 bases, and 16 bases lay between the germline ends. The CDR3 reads CSAATSFRTDTQYF. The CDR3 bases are TGCAGTGCCGCTACTAGCTTTAGAACAGATACGCAGTATTTT.